This record looks at one T cell receptor beta chain sequence and its context. Profiling relied on immunoSEQ multiplex PCR, and the TCRdb table lists in-frame clones only, not all of them. The sample shows some 46,000 clones, about 85% of them seen only once. Trimming shortened V by 0 bases and J by 4 bases, and 15 bases separated the two germline ends. The CDR3 extends over 16 amino acids. Germline CDR1 and CDR2: MGHRA and YSYEKL. The entry originates in a study of blood T cell repertoires in COVID-19. This chain uses TRBV4-1 with TRBJ1-1; D gene ambiguous. Sequences were obtained from peripheral blood. This receptor was identified in a man aged 55 to 70 with acute or convalescent COVID-19. The CDR3 nucleotides are TGCGCCAGCAGCCAAGACGCAGCCCGACGAGGCACTGAAGCTTTCTTT. This codes for CASSQDAARRGTEAFF.